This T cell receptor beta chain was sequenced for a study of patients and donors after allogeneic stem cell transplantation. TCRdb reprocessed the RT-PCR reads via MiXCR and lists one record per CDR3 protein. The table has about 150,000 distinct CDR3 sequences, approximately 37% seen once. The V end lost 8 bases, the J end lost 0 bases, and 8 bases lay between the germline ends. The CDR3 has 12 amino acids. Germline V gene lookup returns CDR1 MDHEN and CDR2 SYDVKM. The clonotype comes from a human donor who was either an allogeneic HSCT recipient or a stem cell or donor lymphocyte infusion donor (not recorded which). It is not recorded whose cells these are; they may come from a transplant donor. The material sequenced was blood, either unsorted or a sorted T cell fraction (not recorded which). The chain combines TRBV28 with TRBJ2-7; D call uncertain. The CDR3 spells CASAPASYEQYF. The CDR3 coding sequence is TGTGCCAGCGCGCCAGCCTCCTACGAGCAGTACTTC.